The 5 T cell receptor beta chains listed next were all sequenced from one sample in a study of cytomegalovirus exposure and HLA in healthy donors. Data came from immunoSEQ multiplex PCR; TCRdb stores just in-frame clones and leaves some out. The sample has approximately 220,000 clones, approximately 80% seen once; the top ten hold over 11%. Sequencing was done on a sample of PBMCs. The receptors derive from a woman aged 25 to 45 in good health and CMV-seropositive.

The sample holds a few counts of this clone. This rearrangement joins TRBV5-1 to TRBJ1-1, with D uncertain. Germline V gene data show CDR1 as SGHRS and CDR2 as YFSETQ. Deletions cut 4 bases from V and 0 bases from J, with 10 bases between. The CDR3 consists of 14 residues. Written as DNA, the CDR3 is TGCGCCAGCAGCCCAGGTGGGATGAACACTGAAGCTTTCTTT. Encoded protein: CASSPGGMNTEAFF. Filled out from reference TRBV5-1 and TRBJ1-1, the complete variable domain reads KAGVTQTPRYLIKTRGQQVTLSCSPISGHRSVSWYQQTPGQGLQFLFEYFSETQRNKGNFPGRFSGRQFSNSRSEMNVSTLELGDSALYLCASSPGGMNTEAFFGQGTRLTVV.

The J gene is TRBJ1-1, the V gene TRBV7-9; D remains ambiguous. V lost 1 base to trimming and J lost 0 bases, with 9 bases between them. Germline V gene sequence: CDR1 SEHNR, CDR2 FQNEAQ (reference sequence). The CDR3 has 15 residues. CDR3 nucleotides: TGTGCCAGCAGCTTAGTAACGGGAATGAACACTGAAGCTTTCTTT. The encoded protein is CASSLVTGMNTEAFF. The complete variable domain, with remaining parts taken from reference TRBV7-9 and TRBJ1-1, reads DTGVSQNPRHKITKRGQNVTFRCDPISEHNRLYWYRQTLGQGPEFLTYFQNEAQLEKSRLLSDRFSAERPKGSFSTLEIQRTEQGDSAMYLCASSLVTGMNTEAFFGQGTRLTVV.

This clone was seen a handful of times. The J gene is TRBJ1-1, the V gene TRBV7-6; 7 bases are shared with TRBD1. The V gene's germline CDR1 is SGHVS and CDR2 FNYEAQ. The V gene end was trimmed by 2 bases and the J gene end by 8 bases; junction bases not matched to a gene: 2. This CDR3 contains 12 residues. CDR3 sequence reads: CASSLSTGEAFF. CDR3 DNA: TGTGCCAGCAGCTTATCGACAGGGGAAGCTTTCTTT.

The V call is TRBV18, the J call TRBJ1-1; 9 bases agree with TRBD1. The V gene's germline CDR1 is KGHSH and CDR2 LQKENI. V gave up 4 bases and J gave up 0 bases; unmatched junction bases: 6. This CDR3 spans 16 amino acids. CDR3 coding DNA: TGTGCCAGCTCACTTGGGACAGGGATGGTGAACACTGAAGCTTTCTTT. Translated, it gives CASSLGTGMVNTEAFF.

The chain links TRBV9 to TRBJ2-2; perhaps TRBD1 as D (6 bases). The CDR3 consists of 15 residues. With 2 bases removed from V and 1 base from J, the gap between germline ends came to 9 bases. The V gene's germline CDR1 is SGDLS and CDR2 YYNGEE. The DNA for the CDR3 is TGTGCCAGCAGCGTTGGGGGCCAGAACACCGGGGAGCTGTTTTTT. This gives the protein CASSVGGQNTGELFF.